One T cell receptor beta chain is described in this entry. Its target is unknown. These data come from a study of cytomegalovirus exposure and HLA in healthy donors. Study results and limitations: Per a prior analysis, the majority of TCR beta V segments were productive roughly 90% or roughly 30% of the time. Later analysis demonstrated an association between a missense DCLRE1C variant and TCR beta V- and J-gene trimming. Later analysis found that TCR beta chains associated with HLA were more clonally expanded than other, equally common chains.

V was clipped by 4 bases and J by 4 bases; unmatched bases: 4. CDR1 is SGDLS, CDR2 YYNGEE, per germline. This CDR3 has 14 amino acids. Amplification used 60 Vbeta primers and 13 Jbeta primers. Sequenced by immunoSEQ multiplex PCR; TCRdb stores in-frame clones only, minus some. The sample lists 150,000 to 200,000 clones; under 80% were seen once. Sequences were obtained from PBMCs. This sequence originates from a female donor in good health and CMV-seronegative. V usage is TRBV9 and J usage is TRBJ1-1; the match to TRBD1 covers 10 bases. CDR3 loop: CASSIWDRGTEAFF. The CDR3 coding sequence is TGTGCCAGCAGCATTTGGGACAGGGGCACTGAAGCTTTCTTT.